The text below deals with one T cell receptor beta chain. The entry originates in a study of PD-L1 blockade in urothelial cancer. The CDR3 is made up of 16 amino acids. Germline V gives CDR1 SGHNT, CDR2 YYREEE (reference sequence). The ends were cut back, 0 bases at V and 2 bases at J, with 12 bases in the middle. Time point: pretreatment peripheral blood. Anywhere from 1 to 8 samples came from each patient, spanning pretreatment and on-treatment. Spiked synthetic TCR analogs estimated absolute template abundance per PCR. Assay: immunoSEQ multiplex PCR; the TCRdb copy retains only in-frame clones and omits some. The sample yields about 95,000 clones, around 91% seen once.

Source: PBMCs, taken around atezolizumab (anti-PD-L1) treatment. The chain uses TRBV5-4 and TRBJ2-1; D perhaps matches TRBD2 (5 bases). The receptor was derived from a man between 60 and 70 years old with urothelial cancer. CDR3 DNA: TGTGCCAGCAGCTTGGAGGCTAGCAGCACCTACAATGAGCAGTTCTTC. Amino acid sequence: CASSLEASSTYNEQFF.